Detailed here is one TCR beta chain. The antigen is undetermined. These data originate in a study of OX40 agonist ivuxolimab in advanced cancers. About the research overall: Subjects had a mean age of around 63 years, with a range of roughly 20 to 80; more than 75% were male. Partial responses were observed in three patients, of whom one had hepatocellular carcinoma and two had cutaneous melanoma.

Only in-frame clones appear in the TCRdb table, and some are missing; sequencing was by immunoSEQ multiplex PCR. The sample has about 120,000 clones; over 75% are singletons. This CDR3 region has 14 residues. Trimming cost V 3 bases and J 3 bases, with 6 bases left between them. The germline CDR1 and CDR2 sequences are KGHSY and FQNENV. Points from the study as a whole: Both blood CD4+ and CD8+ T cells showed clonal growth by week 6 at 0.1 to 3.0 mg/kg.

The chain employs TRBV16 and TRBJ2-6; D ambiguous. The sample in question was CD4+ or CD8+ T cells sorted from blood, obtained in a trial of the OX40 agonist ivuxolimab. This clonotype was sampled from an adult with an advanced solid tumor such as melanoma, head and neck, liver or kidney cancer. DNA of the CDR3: TGTGCCAGCAGCCATGAGGTTGGGGCCAACGTCCTGACTTTC. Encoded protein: CASSHEVGANVLTF.